The 20 T cell receptor beta chains below all came from one sample that was sequenced in a study of OX40 agonist ivuxolimab in advanced cancers. Using immunoSEQ multiplex PCR, the repertoire was profiled, and TCRdb retains in-frame clones only, with some absent. The data contain 20,000 to 30,000 clones, approximately 79% of them singletons. The sequencing used CD4+ or CD8+ T cells sorted from blood, collected in a trial of the OX40 agonist ivuxolimab. These receptor sequences come from an adult with an advanced solid tumor such as melanoma, head and neck, liver or kidney cancer.

This chain joins TRBV4-1 and TRBJ1-3; D unclear. From germline, CDR1 is MGHRA and CDR2 YSYEKL. V was trimmed by 4 bases and J by 0 bases, leaving 10 bases between them. This CDR3 spans 15 amino acids. CDR3 sequence reads: CASSPGRISGNTIYF. CDR3 nucleotide sequence: TGCGCCAGCAGCCCCGGACGAATCTCTGGAAACACCATATATTTT.

The chain joins TRBV5-1 to TRBJ1-1; possible D gene TRBD1, 5 bases. In germline, CDR1 is SGHRS, CDR2 YFSETQ. The CDR3 has 14 residues. The V end was cut by 6 bases, the J end by 4 bases, with 16 bases between. This CDR3 is CASKLRAGGTEAFF. The CDR3 bases are TGCGCCAGCAAGCTTAGGGCGGGGGGCACTGAAGCTTTCTTT. Full variable domain (outside the CDR3, taken from reference TRBV5-1 and TRBJ1-1): KAGVTQTPRYLIKTRGQQVTLSCSPISGHRSVSWYQQTPGQGLQFLFEYFSETQRNKGNFPGRFSGRQFSNSRSEMNVSTLELGDSALYLCASKLRAGGTEAFFGQGTRLTVV.

The chain links TRBV16 to TRBJ1-1; a possible D gene is TRBD1 (5 bases). This CDR3 has 14 amino acids. Germline CDR1 is KGHSY and CDR2 is FQNENV. V was pared by 0 bases and J by 1 base, with 6 bases between. The CDR3 loop reads CASSQSQGNTEAFF. Written as DNA, the CDR3 is TGTGCCAGCAGCCAATCGCAGGGGAACACTGAAGCTTTCTTT.

This chain connects TRBV5-4 to TRBJ2-7; 8 nucleotides agree with TRBD2. The CDR3 has 14 amino acids. V lost 2 bases, J lost 4 bases, and 5 bases stayed unmatched. Germline CDR1 and CDR2: SGHNT and YYREEE (reference sequence). This chain's CDR3 is CASSFWSGGYEQYF. The CDR3 bases are TGTGCCAGCAGCTTCTGGAGCGGGGGATACGAGCAGTACTTC. Using reference TRBV5-4 and TRBJ2-7 for the parts outside the CDR3, the full variable domain is ETGVTQSPTHLIKTRGQQVTLRCSSQSGHNTVSWYQQALGQGPQFIFQYYREEENGRGNFPPRFSGLQFPNYSSELNVNALELDDSALYLCASSFWSGGYEQYFGPGTRLTVT.

The rearrangement joins TRBV25-1 to TRBJ2-7; 10 bases fit TRBD1. This CDR3 has 14 residues. The J segment lost 4 bases and the V segment lost 8 bases, leaving 8 bases of the junction unmatched. Germline-derived CDR1 and CDR2 are MGHDK and SYGVNS. The CDR3 is CASSRTGGTYEQYF. CDR3 in DNA: TGTGCCAGCTCTAGGACAGGGGGGACTTACGAGCAGTACTTC.

V is TRBV7-8 and J is TRBJ2-7, with a weak D call TRBD1 (5 bases). This CDR3 has 14 amino acids. V shed 4 bases and J shed 2 bases, with 12 bases lying between them. Per the germline V gene, CDR1 is SGHVS and CDR2 is FQNEAQ. The CDR3 protein is CASSSDIITYEQYF. In DNA form, the CDR3 reads TGTGCCAGCAGCTCGGACATCATTACCTACGAGCAGTACTTC.

CDR3: CASSLTPGLGSEQFF. In DNA form, the CDR3 reads TGTGCCAGCAGCTTAACCCCCGGATTAGGTTCTGAGCAGTTCTTC. The chain is built from TRBV7-3 and TRBJ2-1; D is ambiguous. Trimming stripped 0 bases from V and 9 bases from J, with 15 bases between. The CDR3 extends over 15 amino acids. The germline V gene has CDR1 SGHTA and CDR2 FQGTGA.

The genes are TRBV30 and TRBJ1-1, with 10 bases that match TRBD1. V was clipped by 5 bases and J by 1 base; unmatched bases: 10. The CDR3 spans 16 residues. CDR1 is GTSNPN and CDR2 is SVGIG in the germline V gene (reference sequence). In nucleotides, the CDR3 is TGTGCCTGGTCCCGGGACAGGGGAACCAAGAACACTGAAGCTTTCTTT. It translates to CAWSRDRGTKNTEAFF.

The V gene is TRBV16, the J gene TRBJ2-7, with D tentatively TRBD1 (6 bases). V was trimmed by 2 bases and J by 6 bases, leaving 17 bases between them. This CDR3 is built from 15 residues. Germline CDR1 reads KGHSY; CDR2 reads FQNENV. CDR3 in amino acids: CASSQLATGVGEQYF. The CDR3 coding sequence is TGTGCCAGCAGCCAACTCGCGACAGGAGTGGGCGAGCAGTACTTC.

CDR3 residues: CASSEVQDEQYF. For the CDR3, the DNA is TGCGCCAGCAGTGAGGTGCAGGACGAGCAGTACTTC. This rearrangement joins TRBV10-1 to TRBJ2-7; D uncertain. Germline CDR1 WNHNN, CDR2 SYGVQD (reference sequence). This CDR3 region has 12 residues. The V and J ends lost 2 bases and 5 bases respectively, with 7 bases between them.

This chain joins TRBV6-5 and TRBJ2-1, with 7 bases that match TRBD1. Unmatched junction bases numbered 8, after V lost 0 bases and J lost 15 bases. Germline V CDR1 and CDR2: MNHEY, SVGAGI. The CDR3 has 13 residues. CDR3 protein: CASSYSSQGDRFF. The CDR3 DNA reads TGTGCCAGCAGTTACTCGAGTCAGGGGGACCGGTTCTTC.

This rearrangement joins TRBV15 to TRBJ1-5, with D hard to call. Per germline, CDR1 LNHNV and CDR2 YYDKDF (reference sequence). V was clipped by 0 bases and J by 5 bases, with 8 bases between them. The CDR3 sequence is 14 residues long. CDR3 loop: CATSRELGHQPQHF. The CDR3 bases are TGTGCCACCAGCAGAGAGCTGGGTCATCAGCCCCAGCATTTT. The variable domain in full, with the rest retrieved from reference TRBV15 and TRBJ1-5, is DAMVIQNPRYQVTQFGKPVTLSCSQTLNHNVMYWYQQKSSQAPKLLFHYYDKDFNNEADTPDNFQSRRPNTSFCFLDIRSPGLGDTAMYLCATSRELGHQPQHFGDGTRLSIL.

CDR3 residues: CASSLGVTVPNTEAFF. For the CDR3, the DNA is TGTGCCAGCAGCTTAGGGGTGACAGTCCCGAACACTGAAGCTTTCTTT. V gene TRBV11-2 combines with J gene TRBJ1-1; possibly TRBD1 for D (5 bases). Trimming pared 1 base from V and 1 base from J, leaving 13 bases between. This CDR3 is built from 16 residues. Germline CDR1 is SGHAT and CDR2 is FQNNGV.

This clone has a single count. The chain is built from TRBV30 and TRBJ1-6, with 9 positions matching TRBD1. The germline gives CDR1 GTSNPN, CDR2 SVGIG (reference sequence). The CDR3 contains 18 residues. V shed 4 bases, J shed 0 bases, and the junction held 10 bases outside the gene matches. CDR3 protein: CAWMAGTGRSSYNSPLHF. CDR3 DNA sequence: TGTGCCTGGATGGCGGGGACAGGGCGGTCCTCCTATAATTCACCCCTCCACTTT.

The CDR3 spells CASGGGALVEKLFF. CDR3 in DNA: TGTGCCAGCGGAGGGGGGGCGCTTGTAGAAAAACTGTTTTTT. The chain uses TRBV27 and TRBJ1-4; D is perhaps TRBD1 (6 bases). Germline V gives CDR1 MNHEY, CDR2 SMNVEV (reference sequence). Trimming removed 8 bases from V and 8 bases from J, with 18 bases in between. The CDR3 is 14 residues long.

This chain joins TRBV30 and TRBJ1-4; D is uncertain. Trimming pared 2 bases from V and 4 bases from J, leaving 11 bases between. The length of the CDR3 is 14 residues. The germline CDR1 and CDR2 sequences are GTSNPN and SVGIG (reference sequence). DNA of the CDR3: TGTGCCTGGAGTCCGGATCCCGGTAATGAAAAACTGTTTTTT. It encodes CAWSPDPGNEKLFF.

The rearrangement links TRBV5-6 to TRBJ2-1, with 10 bases lining up with TRBD2. This CDR3 contains 15 residues. J gave up 2 bases and V 4 bases, and 3 bases lay outside the gene matches. The germline V gene has CDR1 SGHDT and CDR2 YYEEEE. In nucleotides, the CDR3 is TGTGCCAGCAGCGGCGGGACTAGCGCCTACAATGAGCAGTTCTTC. Protein product: CASSGGTSAYNEQFF.

The chain carries TRBV9 and TRBJ1-2; no definite D call. Germline lookup yields CDR1 SGDLS and CDR2 YYNGEE. V gave up 2 bases and J gave up 2 bases, with 7 bases separating them. This CDR3 spans 13 amino acids. The CDR3: CASSVEQNYGYTF. The CDR3 DNA follows: TGTGCCAGCAGCGTCGAACAGAACTATGGCTACACCTTC. Full variable domain (rest looked up from reference TRBV9 and TRBJ1-2): DSGVTQTPKHLITATGQRVTLRCSPRSGDLSVYWYQQSLDQGLQFLIQYYNGEERAKGNILERFSAQQFPDLHSELNLSSLELGDSALYFCASSVEQNYGYTFGSGTRLTVV.

V is TRBV11-3 and J is TRBJ2-3, with D possibly TRBD2 on 5 matching bases. V gave up 3 bases and J gave up 0 bases, with 10 bases separating them. This CDR3 region has 15 residues. Germline CDR1 reads SGHNT; CDR2 reads YENEEA. The CDR3 sequence is CASSLSGVSTDTQYF. Written as DNA, the CDR3 is TGTGCCAGCAGCTTGTCCGGGGTTAGCACAGATACGCAGTATTTT.

This chain connects TRBV6-5 to TRBJ1-2; D not certain. CDR1 MNHEY and CDR2 SVGAGI come from the germline V gene. V shed 8 bases and J shed 8 bases, with 18 bases lying between them. The CDR3 extends over 13 amino acids. CDR3: CASALTAVEGYTF. The DNA for the CDR3 is TGTGCCAGCGCATTAACGGCGGTGGAAGGCTACACCTTC.